This is a list of T cell receptor beta chains from one sample in a study of early T cells in non-severe SARS-CoV-2 infection. TCRdb reprocessed the 5' RACE reads with MiXCR, giving one entry per CDR3 protein. The sample holds tens of thousands of distinct CDR3 sequences, roughly a tenth seen once. What was sequenced was whole blood. These receptors all stem from an adult who was a healthcare worker with PCR-confirmed SARS-CoV-2 infection or an uninfected control (not recorded which). CDR3s include the opening cysteine and the closing phenylalanine or tryptophan. D genes are given only for firm matches. The size of a clone is reported for some rows only, either as once, few or many, or as a class for expanded clones.

v_call	j_call	clone_size	d_call	cdr3_nt	cdr3_aa
TRBV3-1	TRBJ2-3	many	TRBD2	TGTGCCAGCAGCCACGATGGACTAAGCGGGGGGCGAGATACGCAGTATTTT	CASSHDGLSGGRDTQYF
TRBV5-1	TRBJ1-4	-	TRBD1	TGCGCCAGCAGCCGAGGGGTCGGGACAGAATACGAAAAACTGTTTTTT	CASSRGVGTEYEKLFF
TRBV7-3	TRBJ2-3	few	-	TGTGCCAGCAGCTCCGGCTCCTGGGTAGATACGCAGTATTTT	CASSSGSWVDTQYF
TRBV24-1	TRBJ1-3	-	TRBD1	TGTGCCACCAGTGACCCCTCCGGGACAGGGGGAAACACCATATATTTT	CATSDPSGTGGNTIYF
TRBV5-1	TRBJ1-1	many	TRBD1	TGCGCCAGCCAGGCAGGGGGCATGAGGAACACTGAAGCTTTCTTT	CASQAGGMRNTEAFF
TRBV4-1	TRBJ2-5	few	-	TGCGCCAGCAGCCCCACCGGGGGTACTCAAGAGACCCAGTACTTC	CASSPTGGTQETQYF
TRBV30	TRBJ2-7	-	-	TGTGCCTGGACTCCAGGGTACGAGCAGTACTTC	CAWTPGYEQYF
TRBV20-1	TRBJ2-3	few	TRBD2	TGCAGTGCTAGAGATCCTCGAGCGGGGGGTAGCACAGATACGCAGTATTTT	CSARDPRAGGSTDTQYF
TRBV7-6	TRBJ1-1	many	-	TGTGCCAGCAGCTTAACGACAGCTAACACTGAAGCTTTCTTT	CASSLTTANTEAFF
TRBV6-6	TRBJ1-1	few	TRBD1	TGTGCCAGCAGTCACCCCGGACAGGAGAACACTGAAGCTTTCTTT	CASSHPGQENTEAFF
TRBV6-2/TRBV6-3	TRBJ1-1	-	-	TGTGCCGTCGGGGCGGCAGGACTGAACACTGAAGCTTTCTTT	CAVGAAGLNTEAFF
TRBV28	TRBJ2-7	-	-	TGTGCCAGCACTCCCAGCGGGTCCCCTATCTACGAGCAGTACTTC	CASTPSGSPIYEQYF
TRBV7-9	TRBJ1-1	-	-	TGTGCCAGCAGCTTCTCGATTCGGAATAGCATGAACACTGAAGCTTTCTTT	CASSFSIRNSMNTEAFF
TRBV5-6	TRBJ2-1	many	-	TGTGCCAGCAGCTCCGACATATACAATGAGCAGTTCTTC	CASSSDIYNEQFF
TRBV3-1	TRBJ1-2	many	-	TGTGCCAGCAGCCAAGCGGCGGGGGAGTGGGGCTACACCTTC	CASSQAAGEWGYTF
TRBV6-5	TRBJ1-1	many	-	TGTGCCAGCAGTTACTCCGCTACTGAAGCTTTCTTT	CASSYSATEAFF
TRBV7-3	TRBJ1-1	many	-	TGTGCCAGCAGCTTAAATCACGGGCGGTACACTGAAGCTTTCTTT	CASSLNHGRYTEAFF
TRBV9	TRBJ1-1	many	TRBD1	TGTGCCAGCAGCGTAGCCTACAGGGGCACTGAAGCTTTCTTT	CASSVAYRGTEAFF
TRBV6-2/TRBV6-3	TRBJ1-6	-	-	TGTGCCAGCAGCCTTGACGGACTATCCCTCCACTTT	CASSLDGLSLHF
TRBV14	TRBJ1-2	-	-	TGTGCCAGCAGCCAAGATTTACCAGGTGGCTACACCTTC	CASSQDLPGGYTF
TRBV25-1	TRBJ2-2	-	TRBD2	TGTGCCAGCAGTGAGTCTAGCGGGGGAAACACCGGGGAGCTGTTTTTT	CASSESSGGNTGELFF
TRBV9	TRBJ1-6	many	-	TGTGCCAGCAGCGTAGAGGGGGGGGCAAGGTCACCCCTCCACTTT	CASSVEGGARSPLHF
TRBV6-2/TRBV6-3	TRBJ2-1	many	-	TGTGCCAGCACCCATGAGCCCGGTGAGCAGTTCTTC	CASTHEPGEQFF
TRBV18	TRBJ1-1	many	TRBD1	TGTGCCAGCCAGGGGGCACAGAACACTGAAGCTTTCTTT	CASQGAQNTEAFF
TRBV6-5	TRBJ2-3	many	-	TGTGCCAGCAGACTGGGGGGCACAGATACGCAGTATTTT	CASRLGGTDTQYF